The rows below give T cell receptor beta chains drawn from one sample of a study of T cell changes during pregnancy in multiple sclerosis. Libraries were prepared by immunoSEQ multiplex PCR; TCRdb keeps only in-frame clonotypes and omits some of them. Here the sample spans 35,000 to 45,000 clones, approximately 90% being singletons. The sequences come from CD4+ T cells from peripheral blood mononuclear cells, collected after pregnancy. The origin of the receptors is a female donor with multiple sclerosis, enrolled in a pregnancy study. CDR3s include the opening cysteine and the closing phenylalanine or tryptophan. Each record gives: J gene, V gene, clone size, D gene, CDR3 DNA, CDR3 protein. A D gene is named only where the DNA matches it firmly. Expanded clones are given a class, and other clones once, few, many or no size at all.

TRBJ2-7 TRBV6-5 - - TGTGCCAGCAGTTATGTGGGGGCCTCCTCCTACGAGCAGTACTTC CASSYVGASSYEQYF
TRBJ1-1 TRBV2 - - TGTGCCAGCAGGACAGAAAGTCACACTGAAGCTTTCTTT CASRTESHTEAFF
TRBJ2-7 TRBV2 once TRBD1 TGTGCCAGCGGCAAGACAGGGATGGACGAGCAGTACTTC CASGKTGMDEQYF
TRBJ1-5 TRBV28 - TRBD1 TGTGCCAGCAGTTTCCTGATGGACAGGGGGCCCCATAAGCCCCAGCATTTT CASSFLMDRGPHKPQHF
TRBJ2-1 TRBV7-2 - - TGTGCCAGCAGCTCCATTGCGCTAGCCAGCTCCTACAATGAGCAGTTCTTC CASSSIALASSYNEQFF
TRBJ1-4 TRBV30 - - TGTGCCTGGAGGGCCGGGGAAAAACTGTTTTTT CAWRAGEKLFF
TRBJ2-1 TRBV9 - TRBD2 TGTGCCAGCAGCGTAGTCACTAGCGGGGCCTTCTACAATGAGCAGTTCTTC CASSVVTSGAFYNEQFF
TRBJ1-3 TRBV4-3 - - TGCGCCAGCAGCCAAGTTGGAGCGGGGTCTGGAAACACCATATATTTT CASSQVGAGSGNTIYF
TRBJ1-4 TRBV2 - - TGTGCCAGCAGCATACAGGGTACTAATGAAAAACTGTTTTTT CASSIQGTNEKLFF
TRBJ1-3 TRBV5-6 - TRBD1 TGTGCCAGCAGCTCAACCGCACAGGGGGCACGAAACACCATATATTTT CASSSTAQGARNTIYF
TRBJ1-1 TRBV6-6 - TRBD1 TGTGCCAGCAGTTACTCGACAGGGAGAGGTGAAGCTTTCTTT CASSYSTGRGEAFF
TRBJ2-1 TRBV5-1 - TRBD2 TGCGCCAGCACACCTGGCGGGGGGTCCTCCTACAATGAGCAGTTCTTC CASTPGGGSSYNEQFF
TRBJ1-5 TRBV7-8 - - TGTGCCAGCAGCTTAGATCGAGGACACCAGCATTTT CASSLDRGHQHF
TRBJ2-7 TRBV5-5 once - TGTGCCAGCAGGGGGGCGTACGAGCAGTACTTC CASRGAYEQYF
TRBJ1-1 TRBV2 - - TGTGCCAGCAGCAATACGGCGGGCGGTGAAGCTTTCTTT CASSNTAGGEAFF